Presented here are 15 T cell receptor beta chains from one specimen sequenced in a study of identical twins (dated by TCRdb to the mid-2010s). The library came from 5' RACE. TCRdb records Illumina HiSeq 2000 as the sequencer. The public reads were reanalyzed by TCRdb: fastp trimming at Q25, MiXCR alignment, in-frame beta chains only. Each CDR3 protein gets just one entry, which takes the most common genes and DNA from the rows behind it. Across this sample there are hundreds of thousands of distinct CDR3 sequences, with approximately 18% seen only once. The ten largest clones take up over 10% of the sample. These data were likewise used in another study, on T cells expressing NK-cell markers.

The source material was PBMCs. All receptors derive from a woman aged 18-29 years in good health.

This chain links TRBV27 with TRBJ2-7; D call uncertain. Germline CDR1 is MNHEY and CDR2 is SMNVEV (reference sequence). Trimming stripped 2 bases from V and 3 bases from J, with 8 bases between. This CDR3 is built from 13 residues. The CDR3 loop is CASSLKRYYEQYF. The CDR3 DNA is TGTGCCAGCAGTTTAAAAAGGTACTACGAGCAGTACTTC.

Here the CDR3 DNA reads TGTGCCAGCAGTCTCAATAGCGGGAGAGGTCCCTACGAGCAGTACTTC. This gives the protein CASSLNSGRGPYEQYF. V and J are TRBV12-3 or TRBV12-4 and TRBJ2-7; 9 bases are a match to TRBD2. V dropped 5 bases and J dropped 2; count of bases not matched to a gene: 10. This CDR3 region has 16 residues.

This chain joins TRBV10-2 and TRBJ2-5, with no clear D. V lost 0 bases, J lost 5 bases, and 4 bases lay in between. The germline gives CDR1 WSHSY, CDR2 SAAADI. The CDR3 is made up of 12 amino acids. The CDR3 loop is CASSESGETQYF. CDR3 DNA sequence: TGCGCCAGCAGTGAGTCGGGGGAGACCCAGTACTTC.

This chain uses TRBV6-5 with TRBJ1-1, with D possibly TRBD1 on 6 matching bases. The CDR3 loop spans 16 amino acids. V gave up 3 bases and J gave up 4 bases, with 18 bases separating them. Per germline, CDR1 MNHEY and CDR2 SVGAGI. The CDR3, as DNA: TGTGCCAGCAGTTATAAGCTGGAGACAGGAACCACTGAAGCTTTCTTT. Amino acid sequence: CASSYKLETGTTEAFF.

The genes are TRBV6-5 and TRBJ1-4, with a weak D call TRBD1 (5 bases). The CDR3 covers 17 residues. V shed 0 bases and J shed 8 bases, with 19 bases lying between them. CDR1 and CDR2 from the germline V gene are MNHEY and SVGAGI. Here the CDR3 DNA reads TGTGCCAGCAGTTACTCGTTCTCATCAGGGTTCCCCGAAAAACTGTTTTTT. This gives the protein CASSYSFSSGFPEKLFF.

CDR3 sequence (DNA): TGTGCCAGCAGCCAAGGACTAGCGGGGGCCGTCCACAACCAAGAGACCCAGTACTTC. Protein sequence: CASSQGLAGAVHNQETQYF. The chain recombines TRBV14 with TRBJ2-5; TRBD2 matches at 12 bases. From germline, CDR1 is SGHDN and CDR2 FVKESK. V lost 1 base and J lost 0; bases outside the gene matches: 9. CDR3 size: 19 residues.

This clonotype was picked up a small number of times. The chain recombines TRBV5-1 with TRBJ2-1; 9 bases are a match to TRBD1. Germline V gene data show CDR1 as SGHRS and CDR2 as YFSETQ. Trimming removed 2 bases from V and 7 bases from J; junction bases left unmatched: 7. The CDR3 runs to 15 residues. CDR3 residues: CASSFATGGGNEQFF. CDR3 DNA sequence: TGCGCCAGCAGCTTTGCCACAGGGGGCGGAAATGAGCAGTTCTTC.

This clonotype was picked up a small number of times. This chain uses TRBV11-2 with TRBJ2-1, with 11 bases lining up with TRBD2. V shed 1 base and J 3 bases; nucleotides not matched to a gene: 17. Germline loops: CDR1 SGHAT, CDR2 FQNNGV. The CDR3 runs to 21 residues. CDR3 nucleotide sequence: TGTGCCAGCAGCTTAGGGGGTTCGGCTAGCGGGGGGTTTCGAGGCTACAATGAGCAGTTCTTC. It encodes CASSLGGSASGGFRGYNEQFF.

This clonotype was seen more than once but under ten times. The CDR3 region is CAWSPSERETNEQYF. The DNA for the CDR3 is TGTGCCTGGAGCCCAAGCGAGCGGGAGACTAACGAGCAGTACTTC. The chain uses TRBV30 and TRBJ2-7, with TRBD2 matching 8 bases. V dropped 3 bases and J dropped 5; count of bases not matched to a gene: 12. The length of the CDR3 is 15 residues. The germline CDR1 and CDR2 sequences are GTSNPN and SVGIG (reference sequence).

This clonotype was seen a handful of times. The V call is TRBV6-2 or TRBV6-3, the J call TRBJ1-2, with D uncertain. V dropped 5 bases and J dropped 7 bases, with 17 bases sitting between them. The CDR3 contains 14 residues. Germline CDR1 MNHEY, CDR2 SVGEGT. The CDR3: CASSVDGGRGGYTF. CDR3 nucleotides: TGTGCCAGCAGTGTGGACGGAGGTCGAGGTGGCTACACCTTC.

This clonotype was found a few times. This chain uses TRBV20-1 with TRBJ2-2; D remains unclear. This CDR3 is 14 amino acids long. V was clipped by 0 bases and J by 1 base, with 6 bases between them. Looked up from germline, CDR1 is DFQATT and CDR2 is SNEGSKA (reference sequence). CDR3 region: CSARDVQNTGELFF. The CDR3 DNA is TGCAGTGCTAGAGATGTCCAGAACACCGGGGAGCTGTTTTTT.

The CDR3 loop is CASRLGQGGRKDTQYF. Written as DNA, the CDR3 is TGTGCCAGCAGGCTCGGACAGGGGGGACGGAAAGATACGCAGTATTTT. The V call is TRBV12-3 or TRBV12-4, the J call TRBJ2-3; 10 bases line up with TRBD1. V was clipped by 6 bases and J by 5 bases; unmatched bases: 11. The CDR3 extends over 16 amino acids.

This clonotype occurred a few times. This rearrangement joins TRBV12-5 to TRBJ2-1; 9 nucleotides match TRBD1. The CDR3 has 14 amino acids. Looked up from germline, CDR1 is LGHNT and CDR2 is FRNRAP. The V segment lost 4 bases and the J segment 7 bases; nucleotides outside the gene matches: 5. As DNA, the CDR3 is TGTGCTAGTGGTTCTGGGACAGGGAAGAATGAGCAGTTCTTC. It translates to CASGSGTGKNEQFF.

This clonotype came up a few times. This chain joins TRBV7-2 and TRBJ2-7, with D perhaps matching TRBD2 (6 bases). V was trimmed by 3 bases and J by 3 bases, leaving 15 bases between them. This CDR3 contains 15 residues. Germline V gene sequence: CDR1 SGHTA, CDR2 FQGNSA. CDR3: CASSFRLGGVYEQYF. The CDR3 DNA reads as TGTGCCAGCAGCTTTAGACTAGGTGGAGTCTACGAGCAGTACTTC. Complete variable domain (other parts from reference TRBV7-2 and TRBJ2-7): GAGVSQSPSNKVTEKGKDVELRCDPISGHTALYWYRQSLGQGLEFLIYFQGNSAPDKSGLPSDRFSAERTGGSVSTLTIQRTQQEDSAVYLCASSFRLGGVYEQYFGPGTRLTVT.

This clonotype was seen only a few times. The DNA for the CDR3 is TGCAGTGCTAGGCCCCCCAGGGGGGGAGGCGTTTGGGATACGCAGTATTTT. Translated: CSARPPRGGGVWDTQYF. The genes are TRBV20-1 and TRBJ2-3; tentatively, D is TRBD1 or TRBD2 (7 bases each). From germline, CDR1 is DFQATT and CDR2 SNEGSKA (reference sequence). Trimming removed 3 bases from V and 6 bases from J, with 25 bases in between. The CDR3 runs 17 residues.